This T cell receptor beta chain came from a study of CD8 T cells in Susac syndrome. Germline V gene data show CDR1 as LGHDT and CDR2 as YNNKEL (reference sequence). Trimming shortened V by 4 bases and J by 8 bases, and 12 bases separated the two germline ends. The CDR3 consists of 13 residues. Whole-study results and caveats: No clonal expansion appeared among CD4+ T cells in Susac patients. Acknowledgment was made by the study that its TCR sequencing and HLA analysis involved a relatively small number of individuals.

Sequencing of TCR beta was carried out in blood CD8+ and CD4+ T cells. FACS was used to enrich TEMRA cells, whereas the CD8+ and CD4+ T cells were obtained by negative isolation. Random hexamers were used to reverse transcribe the RNA input (roughly 0.5 to 1 ug). Each CDR3 protein gets one entry after TCRdb re-called the immunoSEQ multiplex PCR reads with MiXCR. This sample has about 190,000 distinct CDR3 sequences, with 90% to 96% found just once. To note about this clonotype: Antigen: not known.

This TCR came from a human donor with Susac syndrome. The material sequenced was CD4+ T cells from PBMCs. The chain links TRBV3-1 to TRBJ2-1; weak D call: TRBD2 (5 bases). This chain's CDR3 is CASSPLIGDEQFF. Here the CDR3 DNA reads TGTGCCAGCAGCCCTCTGATCGGGGATGAGCAGTTCTTC.